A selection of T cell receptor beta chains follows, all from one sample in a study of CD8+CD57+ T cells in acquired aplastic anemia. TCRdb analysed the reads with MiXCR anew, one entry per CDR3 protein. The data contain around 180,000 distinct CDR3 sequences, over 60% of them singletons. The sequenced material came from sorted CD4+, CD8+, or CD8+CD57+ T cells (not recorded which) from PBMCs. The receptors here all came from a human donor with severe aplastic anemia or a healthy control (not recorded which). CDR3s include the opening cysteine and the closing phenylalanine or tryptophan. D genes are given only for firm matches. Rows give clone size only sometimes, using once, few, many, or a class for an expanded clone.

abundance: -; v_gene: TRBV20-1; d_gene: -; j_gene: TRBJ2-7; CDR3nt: TGCAGTGCTAGAGGAGGGGGGGACTACGAGCAGTACTTC; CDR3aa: CSARGGGDYEQYF
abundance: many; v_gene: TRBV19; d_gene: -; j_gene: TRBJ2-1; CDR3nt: TGTGCCAGTAGTATACTTGACACTCCTGGGGGCAATGAGCAGTTCTTC; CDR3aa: CASSILDTPGGNEQFF
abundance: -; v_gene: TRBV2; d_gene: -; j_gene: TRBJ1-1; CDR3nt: TGTGCCAGCAGCAAGGCAGAGAACACTGAAGCTTTCTTT; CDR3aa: CASSKAENTEAFF
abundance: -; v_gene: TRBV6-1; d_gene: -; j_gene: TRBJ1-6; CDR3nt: TGTGCCAGCAGCGTACGGTGGGATTCACCCCTCCACTTT; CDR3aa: CASSVRWDSPLHF
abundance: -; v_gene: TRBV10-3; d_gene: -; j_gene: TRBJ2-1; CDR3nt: TGTGCCAGCAGTGACCAACCGGCGGGGAGCTCCTACAATGAGCAGTTCTTC; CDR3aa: CASSDQPAGSSYNEQFF
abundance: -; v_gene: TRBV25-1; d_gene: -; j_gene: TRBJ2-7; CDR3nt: TGTGCCAGCAGTGTATCCCTGGGACACAACTACGAGCAGTACTTC; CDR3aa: CASSVSLGHNYEQYF
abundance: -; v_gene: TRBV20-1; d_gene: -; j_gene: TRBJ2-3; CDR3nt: TGCAGTGCTAGAGCCCGGGACTTAAGCACAGATACGCAGTATTTT; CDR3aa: CSARARDLSTDTQYF
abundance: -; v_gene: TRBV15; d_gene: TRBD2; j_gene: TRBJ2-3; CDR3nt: TGTGCCACCAGCAGAGATTGGAGTACTGGCGGGAGGGCTAGCACAGATACGCAGTATTTT; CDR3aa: CATSRDWSTGGRASTDTQYF
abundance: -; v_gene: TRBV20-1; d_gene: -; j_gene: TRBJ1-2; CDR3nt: TGCAGTGCTAGAGTACATGGCTACACCTTC; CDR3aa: CSARVHGYTF
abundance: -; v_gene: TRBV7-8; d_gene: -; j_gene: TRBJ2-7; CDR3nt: TGTGCCAGCAGCTTAGCGGAGTCTACCTACGAGCAGTACTTC; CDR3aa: CASSLAESTYEQYF
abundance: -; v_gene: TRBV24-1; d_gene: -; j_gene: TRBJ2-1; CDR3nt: TGTGCCACCAGTGAAGCACAGAGCATCGAGCAGTTCTTC; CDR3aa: CATSEAQSIEQFF
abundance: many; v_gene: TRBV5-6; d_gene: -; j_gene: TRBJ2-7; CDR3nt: TGTGCCAGCAGCTTCGGGTACCCGTCGGAAAACGAGCAGTACTTC; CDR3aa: CASSFGYPSENEQYF
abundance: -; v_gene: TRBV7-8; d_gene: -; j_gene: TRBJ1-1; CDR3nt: TGTGCCAGCAGCAATAGAGGCGACGGGACACCCCCCGGTTTTCTCTTT; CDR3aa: CASSNRGDGTPPGFLF
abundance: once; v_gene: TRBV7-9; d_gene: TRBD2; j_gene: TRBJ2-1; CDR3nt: TGTGCCAGCAGCTTAATGGTACTAGCGGGGGGAGGTGAGCAGTTCTTC; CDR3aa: CASSLMVLAGGGEQFF
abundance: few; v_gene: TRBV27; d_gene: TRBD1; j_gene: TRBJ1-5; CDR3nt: TGTGCCAGCAGTACAGGGGGTATCGGGCCCCAGCATTTT; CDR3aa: CASSTGGIGPQHF
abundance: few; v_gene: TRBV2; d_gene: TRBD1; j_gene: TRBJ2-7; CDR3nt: TGTGCCAGCAGTGGGGACAGGCAGTACGAGCAGTACTTC; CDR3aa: CASSGDRQYEQYF
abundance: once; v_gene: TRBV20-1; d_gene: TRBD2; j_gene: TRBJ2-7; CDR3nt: TGCAGTGCTAGAGATCCTAGCGGGAGATCCTTCTACGAGCAGTACTTC; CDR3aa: CSARDPSGRSFYEQYF
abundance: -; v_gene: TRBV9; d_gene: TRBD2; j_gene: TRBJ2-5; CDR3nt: TGTGCCAGCAGCACTTCCGGGACTAGAGGGGAGACCCAGTACTTC; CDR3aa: CASSTSGTRGETQYF
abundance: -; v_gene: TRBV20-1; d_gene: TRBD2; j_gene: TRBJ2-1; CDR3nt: TGCAGTGCCAGGGAAGCGGGAGGGCGAAATTACAATGAGCAGTTCTTC; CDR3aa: CSAREAGGRNYNEQFF
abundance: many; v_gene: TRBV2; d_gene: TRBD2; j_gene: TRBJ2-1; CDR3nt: TGTGCCAGCAGTGGGGGGCTAGCGGGGAATTACAATGAGCAGTTCTTC; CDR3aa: CASSGGLAGNYNEQFF
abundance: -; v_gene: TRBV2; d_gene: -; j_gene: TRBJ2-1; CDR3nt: TGTGCCAACAGGGAGCGGCCAAGCTCCTACAATGAGCAGTTCTTC; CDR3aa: CANRERPSSYNEQFF
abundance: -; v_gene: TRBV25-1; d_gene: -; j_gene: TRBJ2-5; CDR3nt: TGTGCCAGTAGGGGATTAGGGGAGACCCAGTACTTC; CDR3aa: CASRGLGETQYF
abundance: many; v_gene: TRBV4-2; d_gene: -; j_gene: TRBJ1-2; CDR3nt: TGTGCCACACAGGCGAAAGAGGTAGTTGGCTACACCTTC; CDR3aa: CATQAKEVVGYTF
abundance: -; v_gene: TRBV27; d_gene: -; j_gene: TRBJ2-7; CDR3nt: TGTGCCAGCAGTGGGAGCGCCTACGAGCAGTACTTC; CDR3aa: CASSGSAYEQYF
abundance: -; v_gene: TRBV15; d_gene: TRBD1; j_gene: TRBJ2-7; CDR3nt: TGTGCCACCAGCAGAGAGGGGACAGGGAAATACGAGCAGTACTTC; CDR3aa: CATSREGTGKYEQYF
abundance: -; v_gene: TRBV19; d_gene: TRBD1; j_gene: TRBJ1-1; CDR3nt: TGTGCCAGTAGTCCCCGTTCGGGCGGGACAGAAGGCACTGAAGCTTTCTTT; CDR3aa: CASSPRSGGTEGTEAFF
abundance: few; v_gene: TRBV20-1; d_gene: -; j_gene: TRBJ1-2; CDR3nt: TGCAGTGTAGCTGGCTACACCTTC; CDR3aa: CSVAGYTF
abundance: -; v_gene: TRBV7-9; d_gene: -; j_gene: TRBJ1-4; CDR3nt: TGTGCCACGGGAGGAGATGGGGAAAAACTGTTTTTT; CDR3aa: CATGGDGEKLFF
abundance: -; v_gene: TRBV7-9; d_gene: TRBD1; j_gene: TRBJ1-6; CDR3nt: TGTGCCAGCAGCCAGAGGACAGGGTTCGCACCCCTCCACTTT; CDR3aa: CASSQRTGFAPLHF
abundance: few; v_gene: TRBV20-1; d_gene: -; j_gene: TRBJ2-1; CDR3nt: TGCAGTGCTAGTACGGGGGTCTGGGACAATGAGCAGTTCTTC; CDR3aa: CSASTGVWDNEQFF
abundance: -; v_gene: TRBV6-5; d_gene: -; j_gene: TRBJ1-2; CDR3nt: TGTGCCAGCAGTTACGAAGGGGGCTACACCTTC; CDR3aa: CASSYEGGYTF
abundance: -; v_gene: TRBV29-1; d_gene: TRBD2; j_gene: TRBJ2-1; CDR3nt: TGCAGCGTTGTCGAACTAGCGGGGGGGCCGAGCTCCTACAATGAGCAGTTCTTC; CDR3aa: CSVVELAGGPSSYNEQFF
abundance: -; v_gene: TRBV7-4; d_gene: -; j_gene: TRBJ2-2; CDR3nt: TGTGCCAGCAGCTTGGAGGGGACAGCGAACACCGGGGAGCTGTTTTTT; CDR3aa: CASSLEGTANTGELFF
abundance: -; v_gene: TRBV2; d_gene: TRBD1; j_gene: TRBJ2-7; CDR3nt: TGTGCCAGCAGTGAGGGGACAGGGGAGGACGAGCAGTACTTC; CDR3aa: CASSEGTGEDEQYF
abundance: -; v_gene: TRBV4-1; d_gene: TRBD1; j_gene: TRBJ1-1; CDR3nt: TGCGCCAGCAGCCGGAACGGTGACAGGGGGACTGAAGCTTTCTTT; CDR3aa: CASSRNGDRGTEAFF
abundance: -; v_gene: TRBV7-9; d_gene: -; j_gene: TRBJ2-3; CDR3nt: TGTGCCAGCAGCTTAGGAGGGTGGGGCACAGATACGCAGTATTTT; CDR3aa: CASSLGGWGTDTQYF
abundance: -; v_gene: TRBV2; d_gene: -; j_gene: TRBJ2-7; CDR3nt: TGTGCCAGCAGTGAAGGCCGCGGGGTCTCCTACGAGCAGTACTTC; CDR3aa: CASSEGRGVSYEQYF
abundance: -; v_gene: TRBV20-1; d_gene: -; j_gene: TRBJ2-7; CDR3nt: TGCAGTGCTAGAGGGGCCGTCACTGTCTACGAGCAGTACTTC; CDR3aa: CSARGAVTVYEQYF
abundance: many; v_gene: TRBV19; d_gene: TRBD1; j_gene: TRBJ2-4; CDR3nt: TGTGCCAGTAGTATAGGGTCCAGGGGGCTCGGGAACATTCAGTACTTC; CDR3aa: CASSIGSRGLGNIQYF
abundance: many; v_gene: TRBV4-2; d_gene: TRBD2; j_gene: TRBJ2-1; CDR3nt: TGTGCCAGCAGCCAAGATTTAGCGGGGCCTGAGCAGTTCTTC; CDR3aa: CASSQDLAGPEQFF
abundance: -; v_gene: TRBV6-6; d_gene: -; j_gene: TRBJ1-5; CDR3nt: TGTGCCAGCAGTCGTCTTGGCAATCAGCCCCAGCATTTT; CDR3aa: CASSRLGNQPQHF
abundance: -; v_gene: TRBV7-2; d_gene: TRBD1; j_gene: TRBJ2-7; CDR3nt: TGTGCCAGCAGTTTCCGGGACAGGGGGAGGTACGAGCAGTACTTC; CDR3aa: CASSFRDRGRYEQYF
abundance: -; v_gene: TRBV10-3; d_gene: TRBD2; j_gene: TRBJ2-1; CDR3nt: TGTGCCATCAGGGAACCGGGACTAGATGTCGGCAATGAGCAGTTCTTC; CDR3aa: CAIREPGLDVGNEQFF
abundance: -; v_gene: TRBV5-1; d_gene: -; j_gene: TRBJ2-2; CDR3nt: TGCGCCAGCAGCTTCAGGGGCAGTGCGAACACCGGGGAGCTGTTTTTT; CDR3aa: CASSFRGSANTGELFF
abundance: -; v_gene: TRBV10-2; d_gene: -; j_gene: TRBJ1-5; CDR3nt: TGCGCCAGCAGTGAGACAAGCAGCAATCAGCCCCAGCATTTT; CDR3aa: CASSETSSNQPQHF
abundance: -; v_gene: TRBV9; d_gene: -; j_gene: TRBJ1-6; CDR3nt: TGTGCCAGCAGTCCAGGTGTGTCACCCCTCCACTTT; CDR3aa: CASSPGVSPLHF
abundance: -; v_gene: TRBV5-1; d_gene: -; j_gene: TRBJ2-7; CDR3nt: TGCGCCAGCAGCTTGGAGCCAGGGCCAACCTACGAGCAGTACTTC; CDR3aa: CASSLEPGPTYEQYF
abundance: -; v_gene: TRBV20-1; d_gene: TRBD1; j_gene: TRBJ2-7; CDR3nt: TGCAGTGCTATCGGACAGGTTGGTTACGAGCAGTACTTC; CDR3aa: CSAIGQVGYEQYF
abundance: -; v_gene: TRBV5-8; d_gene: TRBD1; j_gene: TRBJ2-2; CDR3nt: TGTGCCAGCAGCCCAGACAGGGGGAGAGAGAACACCGGGGAGCTGTTTTTT; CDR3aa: CASSPDRGRENTGELFF
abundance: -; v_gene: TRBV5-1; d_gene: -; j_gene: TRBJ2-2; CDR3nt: TGCGCCAGCAGCTTGGAACCGCAGACGAACACCGGGGAGCTGTTTTTT; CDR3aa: CASSLEPQTNTGELFF
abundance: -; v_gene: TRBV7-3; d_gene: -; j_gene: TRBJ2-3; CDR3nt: TGTGCCAGCAGTTTCGACAAGAGGGATACGCAGTATTTT; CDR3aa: CASSFDKRDTQYF
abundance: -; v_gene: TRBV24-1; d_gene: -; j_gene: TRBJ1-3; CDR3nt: TGTGCCACCAGTGACGCCTCCCAGGGGCCTGGAAACACCATATATTTT; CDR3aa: CATSDASQGPGNTIYF
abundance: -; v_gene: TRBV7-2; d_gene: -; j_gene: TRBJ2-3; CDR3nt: TGTGCCAGCAGGGTAGCGCCCGATACGCAGTATTTT; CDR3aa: CASRVAPDTQYF